This is a list of T cell receptor beta chains from one sample in a study of Ad26.COV2.S vaccination and SARS-CoV-2 variants. Here immunoSEQ multiplex PCR was the method, and the copy in TCRdb shows in-frame clones only, minus some. This sample carries about 400,000 clones, over 75% of them seen once, and the ten largest clones take around 1.9%. The specimen comprised peripheral blood, sampled in a trial of Ad26.COV2.S vaccine versus placebo. The receptors come from a person between 18 and 60 years old who received the Ad26.COV2.S COVID-19 vaccine or a placebo. The CDR3 runs from the conserved cysteine through the conserved F or W. D genes are given only for firm matches. For some rows the clone size is stated as once, few or many, or as a class when expanded; others skip it.

V	J	size	D	DNA	CDR3
TRBV27	TRBJ1-3	-	-	TGTGCCGGCACGGCGGGAATCTCTGGAAACACCATATATTTT	CAGTAGISGNTIYF
TRBV7-2	TRBJ2-7	-	-	TGTGCCAGCAGCTTGGGAGGATCCGAGCAGTACTTC	CASSLGGSEQYF
TRBV7-8	TRBJ2-7	-	TRBD1	TGTGCCAGCAGCTTAGGACAGGGAACGGAGTACTTC	CASSLGQGTEYF
TRBV19	TRBJ2-1	-	-	TGTGCCAGTATGGGGAGCGGATCCTACAATGAGCAGTTCTTC	CASMGSGSYNEQFF
TRBV28	TRBJ1-1	-	-	TGTGCCAGCAGTTTACGGTCGGTGGCTTTCTTT	CASSLRSVAFF
TRBV6-5	TRBJ2-3	-	-	TGTGCCAGCAGTTACTCCGGGGTCCTAAGCACAGATACGCAGTATTTT	CASSYSGVLSTDTQYF
TRBV6-5	TRBJ2-1	-	-	TGTGCCAGCAGTTATAAAGGACGGAACTACAATGAGCAGTTCTTC	CASSYKGRNYNEQFF
TRBV14	TRBJ2-1	-	TRBD2	TGTGCCAGCAGCCGTGGCGGGAGCTACAATGAGCAGTTCTTC	CASSRGGSYNEQFF
TRBV18	TRBJ1-1	-	TRBD1	TGTGCCAGCTCACCCAATGGACAGGGGGCTTGGGATTCGAACACTGAAGCTTTCTTT	CASSPNGQGAWDSNTEAFF
TRBV28	TRBJ2-1	-	-	TGTGCCAGCAGTGAGCCGGAAAACTACAATGAGCAGTTCTTC	CASSEPENYNEQFF
TRBV5-1	TRBJ1-3	once	-	TGCGCCAGCAGCTTGGAAACTGGGAGAAACACCATATATTTT	CASSLETGRNTIYF
TRBV28	TRBJ1-2	-	-	TGTGCCAGCGGCTCTTTTCGGGGCTATGGCTACACCTTC	CASGSFRGYGYTF
TRBV30	TRBJ1-1	-	-	TGTGCCTGGAGTGTCGTACAGGGAAGAGCTGAAGCTTTCTTT	CAWSVVQGRAEAFF
TRBV2	TRBJ1-4	-	-	TGTGCCAGCAGTGTCGGGACCCTCCAAGAAAAACTGTTTTTT	CASSVGTLQEKLFF
TRBV27	TRBJ2-3	once	TRBD2	TGTGCCAGCAGTTCCCTAGCGGGAGTTTGGACAGATACGCAGTATTTT	CASSSLAGVWTDTQYF
TRBV19	TRBJ1-1	-	TRBD1	TGTGCCAGCATCAGGGGGACTGAAGCTTTCTTT	CASIRGTEAFF
TRBV24-1	TRBJ2-1	-	-	TGTGCCACCAGTGATAGCCCAAACAATGAGCAGTTCTTC	CATSDSPNNEQFF
TRBV7-9	TRBJ2-3	-	TRBD2	TGTGCCAGCAGCTTAAGCGGGGTCACAGATACGCAGTATTTT	CASSLSGVTDTQYF
TRBV2	TRBJ2-2	once	-	TGTGCCAGCAGTCAAACATTAGGGGTCGCCGGGGAGCTGTTTTTT	CASSQTLGVAGELFF
TRBV5-1	TRBJ2-3	-	-	TGCGCCAGCAGCTTTGGCAGACCCACAGATACGCAGTATTTT	CASSFGRPTDTQYF
TRBV16	TRBJ2-1	few	-	TGTGCCAGCAGCCACTTGACAGGGACTAGCTCCTACAATGAGCAGTTCTTC	CASSHLTGTSSYNEQFF
TRBV28	TRBJ1-6	-	TRBD1	TGTGCCAGCAGAGACCCGGGACAGACATATAATTCACCCCTCCACTTT	CASRDPGQTYNSPLHF
TRBV6-5	TRBJ1-1	-	-	TGTGCCAGCAGTTACTACCCTGGGATGAACACTGAAGCTTTCTTT	CASSYYPGMNTEAFF
TRBV14	TRBJ2-1	-	-	TGTGCCAGCAGCCCAAGTGCGGGGTTGATGCAGTTCTTC	CASSPSAGLMQFF
TRBV29-1	TRBJ2-5	-	-	TGCAGCGTTGTACCGGACGGGGTCCAAGAGACCCAGTACTTC	CSVVPDGVQETQYF
TRBV4-2	TRBJ2-7	-	TRBD2	TGTGCCAGCAGCTACGCCCCCGTGGGACTAGCGTACTCCTACGAGCAGTACTTC	CASSYAPVGLAYSYEQYF
TRBV27	TRBJ1-5	-	-	TGTGCCAGCAGTTTCGGGGGCCGCAATCAGCCCCAGCATTTT	CASSFGGRNQPQHF
TRBV14	TRBJ2-5	-	-	TGTGCCAGCAGCCAAGAAGGGGTAGATCCCGAAGAGACCCAGTACTTC	CASSQEGVDPEETQYF
TRBV18	TRBJ2-7	-	TRBD2	TGTGCCAGCTCACCTCTAGGGACTAGCGGGAGTTTTTACGAGCAGTACTTC	CASSPLGTSGSFYEQYF
TRBV18	TRBJ2-5	few	-	TGTGCCAGCTCACCGAAAGAGACCCAGTACTTC	CASSPKETQYF
TRBV5-4	TRBJ2-5	-	TRBD1	TGTGCCAGCAGCGCTCCCCCTCACAGGGGGCCGAGGGCCCAGTACTTC	CASSAPPHRGPRAQYF
TRBV28	TRBJ1-2	-	TRBD1	TGTGCCAGCAGCACGGGACAGGGGATCTATGGCTACACCTTC	CASSTGQGIYGYTF
TRBV5-5	TRBJ1-3	-	-	TGTGCCAGCAGCGTAGAGACTGTTGTCTCTGGAAACACCATATATTTT	CASSVETVVSGNTIYF
TRBV3-1/TRBV3-2	TRBJ1-3	-	TRBD1	TGTGCCAGCAGCCCTGTACAGGGGTTCTCTGGAAACACCATATATTTT	CASSPVQGFSGNTIYF
TRBV6-2/TRBV6-3	TRBJ1-4	once	TRBD1	TGTGCCAGCAGCCTACCCCGGACAGGGTATTTTGAAAAACTGTTTTTT	CASSLPRTGYFEKLFF
TRBV27	TRBJ1-1	-	-	TGTGCCAGCAGTCCCCGGGGTAGCACTGAAGCTTTCTTT	CASSPRGSTEAFF
TRBV2	TRBJ1-5	-	-	TGTGCCAGCAGAGGACAGATGCAGCCCCAGCATTTT	CASRGQMQPQHF
TRBV14	TRBJ2-5	-	-	TGTGCCAGCAGCCCAACCGCGGGAGAGACCCAGTACTTC	CASSPTAGETQYF
TRBV11-3	TRBJ2-7	-	-	TGTGCCAGCAGCCTTGAGTGGGGGACGTCTTCTTACGAGCAGTACTTC	CASSLEWGTSSYEQYF
TRBV18	TRBJ2-1	-	TRBD2	TGTGCCAGCTCACCCCTACGAGCGGGAGGGCCGGCTGAGCAGTTCTTC	CASSPLRAGGPAEQFF
TRBV30	TRBJ2-1	-	TRBD2	TGTGCCTGGAGAGCAATCGGGACTAGCGGATCCAATGAGCAGTTCTTC	CAWRAIGTSGSNEQFF
TRBV5-6	TRBJ1-6	once	-	TGTGCCAGCAGCTCGCTAGGGGGGGGCCTTGGGAATTCACCCCTCCACTTT	CASSSLGGGLGNSPLHF
TRBV5-1	TRBJ2-5	-	TRBD1	TGCGCCAGCAGCTTACGGACAGGGCGGGAGACCCAGTACTTC	CASSLRTGRETQYF
TRBV29-1	TRBJ1-5	-	TRBD1	TGCAGCGTTGCACAGGGGGTGGGTCAGCCCCAGCATTTT	CSVAQGVGQPQHF
TRBV27	TRBJ1-6	once	-	TGTGCCAGCAGTTATCGGACAGATAGCTCCTATAATTCACCCCTCCACTTT	CASSYRTDSSYNSPLHF
TRBV30	TRBJ1-3	-	-	TGTGCCTGGAGTGTAGGGCACTCTGGAAACACCATATATTTT	CAWSVGHSGNTIYF
TRBV9	TRBJ1-4	-	TRBD1	TGTGCCAGCAGCCCCGGGACAGGGGCGACGGTTTATGAAAAACTGTTTTTT	CASSPGTGATVYEKLFF
TRBV24-1	TRBJ2-7	-	TRBD1	TGTGCCACCAGTGCTCGGGGACAGGGGGTCTACGAGCAGTACTTC	CATSARGQGVYEQYF
TRBV6-6	TRBJ2-6	-	-	TGTGCCAGCAGCCAAGCCGTCCCTGATGGGGCCAACGTCCTGACTTTC	CASSQAVPDGANVLTF
TRBV27	TRBJ2-5	-	TRBD1	TGTGCCAGCAGTCCCTGGGACAGATCCCAAGAGACCCAGTACTTC	CASSPWDRSQETQYF
TRBV3-1/TRBV3-2	TRBJ2-7	few	-	TGTGCCAGCAGCCAAGACGCAAGAAGAGCGCGCGAGCAGTACTTC	CASSQDARRAREQYF
TRBV11-3	TRBJ2-1	-	-	TGTGCCAGCAGCTTAGGGGGAGCTTCCTACAATGAGCAGTTCTTC	CASSLGGASYNEQFF
TRBV30	TRBJ1-6	-	-	TGTGCCTGGAGTGATGGGTGGAGTTCACCCCTCCACTTT	CAWSDGWSSPLHF
TRBV10-3	TRBJ2-3	-	-	TGTGCCATCAGTGAGCCCTCGACTCCATCCGTAGATACGCAGTATTTT	CAISEPSTPSVDTQYF
TRBV30	TRBJ1-5	-	-	TGTGCCTCATCCGGGACCAGCAATCAGCCCCAGCATTTT	CASSGTSNQPQHF